This entry lists 8 T cell receptor beta chains sequenced from one sample in a study of early T cells in non-severe SARS-CoV-2 infection. TCRdb re-called the 5' RACE reads with MiXCR, one entry per CDR3 protein. The table shows around 84,000 distinct CDR3 sequences, with about 10% occurring only once. Material: whole blood, obtained at baseline. The receptors were sampled from an adult who was a healthcare worker with PCR-confirmed SARS-CoV-2 infection or an uninfected control (not recorded which).

The CDR3 DNA is TGCGCCAGCAGCTTTCACGGGACTGGTGCAGATACGCAGTATTTT. Its protein is CASSFHGTGADTQYF. The J gene is TRBJ2-3, the V gene TRBV5-1; TRBD2 might be the D (6 bases). The ends were cut back, 2 bases at V and 4 bases at J, with 14 bases in the middle. Germline V lookup: CDR1 SGHRS, CDR2 YFSETQ. This CDR3 has 15 residues.

This clonotype showed up just a few times. The chain joins TRBV30 to TRBJ1-2; TRBD1 aligns across 7 bases. The CDR3 extends over 14 amino acids. Germline CDR1 GTSNPN, CDR2 SVGIG (reference sequence). V was clipped by 4 bases and J by 1 base; unmatched bases: 6. The CDR3 is CAWTQGDLNYGYTF. The CDR3 DNA reads TGTGCCTGGACCCAGGGGGATCTTAACTATGGCTACACCTTC. Variable domain in full (rest from reference TRBV30 and TRBJ1-2): SQTIHQWPATLVQPVGSPLSLECTVEGTSNPNLYWYRQAAGRGLQLLFYSVGIGQISSEVPQNLSASRPQDRQFILSSKKLLLSDSGFYLCAWTQGDLNYGYTFGSGTRLTVV.

This clonotype appeared a few times. J is TRBJ2-7 and V is TRBV7-9; the match to TRBD2 covers 7 bases. Germline V gene sequence: CDR1 SEHNR, CDR2 FQNEAQ (reference sequence). V shed 2 bases and J 4 bases; nucleotides not matched to a gene: 5. This CDR3 comprises 14 residues. CDR3 loop: CASSLMGGHYEQYF. CDR3 DNA sequence: TGTGCCAGCAGCTTAATGGGAGGGCATTACGAGCAGTACTTC.

The sample holds many counts of this clonotype. The chain employs TRBV7-6 and TRBJ2-1; D perhaps matches TRBD2 (5 bases). The CDR3 length is 13 residues. The germline CDR1 and CDR2 sequences are SGHVS and FNYEAQ. V lost 1 base and J lost 6, with 7 bases in between. Written as DNA, the CDR3 is TGTGCCAGCAGCTTAGAGGGAGCCAATGAGCAGTTCTTC. This translates into CASSLEGANEQFF.

Ten or more counts support this clonotype. This chain connects TRBV9 to TRBJ2-6; D not certain. This CDR3 region has 14 residues. V was shortened by 3 bases and J by 1 base, with 5 bases between the two germline ends. Germline loops: CDR1 SGDLS, CDR2 YYNGEE. The CDR3 nucleotides are TGTGCCAGCAGCGGCCGATCTGGGGCCAACGTCCTGACTTTC. Its protein product is CASSGRSGANVLTF.

The V and J genes are TRBV28 and TRBJ2-1, with 7 bases lining up with TRBD2. Germline loops: CDR1 MDHEN, CDR2 SYDVKM. This CDR3 comprises 11 residues. V shed 5 bases, J shed 12 bases, and the junction held 4 bases outside the gene matches. CDR3 bases: TGTGCCAGCAGTGGCGGGAGCGCGCAGTTCTTC. Amino acid sequence: CASSGGSAQFF.

This chain uses TRBV20-1 with TRBJ1-1; D gene unclear. Trimming removed 4 bases from V and 7 bases from J, with 16 bases in between. This CDR3 has 13 amino acids. The germline CDR1 and CDR2 sequences are DFQATT and SNEGSKA (reference sequence). The CDR3 nucleotides are TGCAGTGCTACCCTGACACGGCGTAATGAAGCTTTCTTT. This sequence encodes CSATLTRRNEAFF.

This clonotype was counted only a few times. This chain connects TRBV20-1 to TRBJ1-5; D is perhaps TRBD1 (5 bases). This CDR3 has 13 residues. V shed 1 base and J shed 6 bases, with 10 bases lying between them. CDR1 is DFQATT and CDR2 is SNEGSKA in the germline V gene (reference sequence). CDR3 in amino acids: CSARGQSSQPQHF. Here the CDR3 DNA reads TGCAGTGCTAGAGGACAGTCATCTCAGCCCCAGCATTTT.